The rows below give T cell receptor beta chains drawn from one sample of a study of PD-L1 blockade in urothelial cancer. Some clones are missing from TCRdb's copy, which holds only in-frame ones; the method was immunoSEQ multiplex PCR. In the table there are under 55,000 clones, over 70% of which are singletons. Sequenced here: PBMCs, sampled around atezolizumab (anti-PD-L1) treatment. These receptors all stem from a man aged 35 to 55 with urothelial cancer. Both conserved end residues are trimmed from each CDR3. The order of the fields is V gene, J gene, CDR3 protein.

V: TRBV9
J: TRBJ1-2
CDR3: ASRDEGQGYT

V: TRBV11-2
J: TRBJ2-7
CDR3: ASSPIAGAYEQY

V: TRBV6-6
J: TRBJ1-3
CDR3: ASTDSSGNTIY

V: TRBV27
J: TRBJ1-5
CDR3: ASCRAGNGNQPQH

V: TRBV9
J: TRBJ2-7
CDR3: ASSVAPGTSAAYEQY

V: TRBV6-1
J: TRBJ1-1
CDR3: ASRRGQGAF

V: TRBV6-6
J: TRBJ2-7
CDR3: ASSWTAVYEQY

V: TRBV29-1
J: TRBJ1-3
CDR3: SVVPGQGPGNTIY

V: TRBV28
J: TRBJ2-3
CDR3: AAQGREADTQY

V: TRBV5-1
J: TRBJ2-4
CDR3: ASSLVGQGVKNIQY

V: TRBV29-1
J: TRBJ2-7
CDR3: SVGGLAGPSYEQY

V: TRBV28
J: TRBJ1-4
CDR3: ATTGVNEKLF

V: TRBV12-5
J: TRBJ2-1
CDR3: ASGWGGIRGHNEQF

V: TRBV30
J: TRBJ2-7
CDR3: AWSTGTGGGEQY

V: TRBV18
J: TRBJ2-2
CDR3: ASSTDMTGTSNTGELF

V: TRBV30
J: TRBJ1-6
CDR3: AWSPGERASPLH

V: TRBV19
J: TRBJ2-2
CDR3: ASRQGAAGELF

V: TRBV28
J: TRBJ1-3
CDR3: ASRPEGGSGNTIY

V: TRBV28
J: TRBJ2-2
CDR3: ASSGLAGGPYRGELF

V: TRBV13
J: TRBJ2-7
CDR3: ASSLTPGGRYEQY

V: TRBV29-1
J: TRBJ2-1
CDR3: SVEVRQGGEQF

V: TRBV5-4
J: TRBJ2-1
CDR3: ASSRTRSNEQF

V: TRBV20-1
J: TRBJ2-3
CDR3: SALTGDTQY

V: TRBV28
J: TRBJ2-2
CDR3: ASTQPEHHGELF

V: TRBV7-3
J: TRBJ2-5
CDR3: ASSLNQKETQY

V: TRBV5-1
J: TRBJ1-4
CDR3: ASSFQGMGEKLF

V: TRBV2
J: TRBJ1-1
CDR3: ASAYEGGTEAF

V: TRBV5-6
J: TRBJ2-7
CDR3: ASSYPGQPSYEQY

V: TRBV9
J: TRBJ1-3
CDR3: ASSSFSGNTIY

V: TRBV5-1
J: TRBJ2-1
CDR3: ASSLVSMELNNEQF

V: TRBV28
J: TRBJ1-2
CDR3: ASSLVGKGTGVGYT

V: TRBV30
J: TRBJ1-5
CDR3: AWSGTGKGQPQH

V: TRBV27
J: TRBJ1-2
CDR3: ASSFQPRGTAWGGYT

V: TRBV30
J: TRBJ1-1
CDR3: AWSVQGNTEAF

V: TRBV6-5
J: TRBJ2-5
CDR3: ASSYTQGRGETQY

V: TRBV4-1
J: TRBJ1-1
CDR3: ASSQGGTVMNTEAF

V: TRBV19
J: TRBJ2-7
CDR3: ASRKGQGSYEQY

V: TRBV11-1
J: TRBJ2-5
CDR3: ASSLGEDSRQY

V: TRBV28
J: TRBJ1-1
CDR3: ASSSGGRTEAF

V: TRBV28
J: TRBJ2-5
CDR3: ASSTRTSGQETQY

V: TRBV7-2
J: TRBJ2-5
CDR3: ASSLSPSGGPRQETQY

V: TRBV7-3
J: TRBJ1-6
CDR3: ASSLTGKSPLH

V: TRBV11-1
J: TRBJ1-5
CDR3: ASSFDGNQPQH

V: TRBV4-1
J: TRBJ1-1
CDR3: ASRDPGINTEAF

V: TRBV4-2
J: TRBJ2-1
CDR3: ASSQGGNEQF

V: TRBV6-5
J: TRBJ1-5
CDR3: ASSRQGGVQPQH

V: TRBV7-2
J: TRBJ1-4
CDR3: ASSVTGMGEKLF

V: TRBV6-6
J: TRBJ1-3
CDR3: ASILDSSSGNTIY

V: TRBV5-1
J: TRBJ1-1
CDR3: ASSSHRVDEAF

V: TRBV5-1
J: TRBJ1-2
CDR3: ASRLADTTNYGYT

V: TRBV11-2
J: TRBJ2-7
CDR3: ASSLRDYVEQY

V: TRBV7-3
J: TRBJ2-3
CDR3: ASSLGLAGLSDTQY

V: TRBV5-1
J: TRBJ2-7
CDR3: ASSLAGSYEQY

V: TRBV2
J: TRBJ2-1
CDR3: ASSPPGSGYNEQF

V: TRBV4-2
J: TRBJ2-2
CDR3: ASSQAGSGAGELF

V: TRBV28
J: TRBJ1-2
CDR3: ASSLGGVGYT

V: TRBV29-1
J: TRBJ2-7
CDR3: SSRQGTEQY

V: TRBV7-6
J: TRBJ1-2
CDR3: ASSPNGDGYT